This T cell receptor (beta chain) stems from a study of blood T cell repertoires in COVID-19. About the study: COVID-19 samples collected from the United States, Italy and Spain covered acute and convalescent phases. Sources were T cells, B-cell-depleted T cells, or PBMCs; the material itself was cDNA or gDNA.

This CDR3 has 13 amino acids. V was pared by 4 bases and J by 10 bases, with 2 bases of the junction left unmatched. Germline V lookup: CDR1 MNHEY, CDR2 SVGEGT. In the authors' methods: Amplified reference gene primers provided the basis for estimating nucleated cell counts. Sequencing was performed with immunoSEQ multiplex PCR; in TCRdb, only in-frame clones are kept and a portion is missing. V and J calls plus clone size are reproduced from that table; the DNA served to infer D and trimming. In the table there are roughly 120,000 clones, around 85% of which are singletons. During active infection, Seattle patients enrolled and were then monitored through disease.

The rearrangement joins TRBV6-2 or TRBV6-3 to TRBJ2-1; TRBD2 matches at 12 bases. The sequencing input was peripheral blood. This receptor was identified in a woman of 80 years or more with COVID-19, enrolled during active disease. The CDR3 coding sequence is TGTGCCAGCAGTTGGACTAGCGGGACAGAGCAGTTCTTC. Its protein is CASSWTSGTEQFF.